This TCR beta chain was recovered during a study of blood T cells in healthy people across ages. Regarding the study as a whole: Relative to aged donors, long-lived donors carried more naive CD4+ cells and displayed higher diversity. Age showed a roughly linear inverse relationship with TCR beta diversity per million T cells.

Germline values: CDR1 SGHTA, CDR2 FQGNSA. V lost 8 bases and J lost 6, with 20 bases in between. This CDR3 spans 15 amino acids. The authors ran a second PCR of about 7 to 11 cycles using a sample-barcoded 5' primer and a J-beta primer mix. Any given sample supplied a minimum of 3 million CDR3-containing paired-end reads. Each CDR3 protein is one row after TCRdb ran MiXCR on the 5' RACE reads. The sample yields about 770,000 distinct CDR3 sequences, 44% seen once. Comment on this clonotype: Its cognate antigen is unknown.

Specimen: blood. The TCR sequence derives from a man in his sixties in good health. V and J are TRBV7-2 and TRBJ1-5; D is possibly TRBD1 (5 bases). The CDR3 sequence: CASSLSGPGSQPQHF. DNA for the CDR3: TGTGCCAGCTCCCTCTCGGGTCCAGGGAGTCAGCCCCAGCATTTT.